A selection of T cell receptor beta chains follows, all from one sample in a study of blood T cell repertoires in COVID-19. Using immunoSEQ multiplex PCR, the repertoire was profiled, and TCRdb retains in-frame clones only, with some absent. The table shows about 94,000 clones, with more than 65% occurring only once. The source material was peripheral blood. These receptors were collected from a man aged 60 to 69 with acute or convalescent COVID-19. The CDR3 runs from the conserved cysteine through the conserved F or W.

cdr3_aa | v_call | cdr3_length | j_call
CASSLSIRGDTQYF | TRBV27 | 14 | TRBJ2-3
CASSYSWGGGTEAFF | TRBV6-5 | 15 | TRBJ1-1
CASSLGNLGTDTQYF | TRBV5-1 | 15 | TRBJ2-3
CASSRGQGAGYTF | TRBV6-6 | 13 | TRBJ1-2
CASRTSGGKETQYF | TRBV10-2 | 14 | TRBJ2-5
CASSPGQGLAKNIQYF | TRBV7-2 | 16 | TRBJ2-4
CASSVTGDEKLFF | TRBV6-5 | 13 | TRBJ1-4
CASSLARQDGKTQYF | TRBV5-5 | 15 | TRBJ2-5
CASSEDSYSTDTQYF | TRBV9 | 15 | TRBJ2-3
CASSQDGGGTDTQYF | TRBV4-3 | 15 | TRBJ2-3
CASSQDDYTDTQYF | TRBV4-2 | 14 | TRBJ2-3
CASSRQGRTGELFF | TRBV19 | 14 | TRBJ2-2
CASSQGQVSSEQYF | TRBV4-1 | 14 | TRBJ2-7
CASSLNGGKDTGELFF | TRBV7-3 | 16 | TRBJ2-2
CASSLQGGTEAFF | TRBV12-3/TRBV12-4 | 13 | TRBJ1-1
CASSSGTMSSYNEQFF | TRBV11-3 | 16 | TRBJ2-1
CASSWLADTEAFF | TRBV19 | 13 | TRBJ1-1
CASSPEGRGYTGELFF | TRBV3-1/TRBV3-2 | 16 | TRBJ2-2
CAWRKMQGGNTEAFF | TRBV30 | 15 | TRBJ1-1
CAWNSGGHGYTF | TRBV30 | 12 | TRBJ1-2
CASSEGGRGQSYNSPLHF | TRBV2 | 18 | TRBJ1-6
CASSLGQGRSYEQYF | TRBV11-3 | 15 | TRBJ2-7
CAWSALSRNTEAFF | TRBV30 | 14 | TRBJ1-1
CASNSGGPNEQFF | TRBV12-3/TRBV12-4 | 13 | TRBJ2-1
CASSIGQGAEAFF | TRBV19 | 13 | TRBJ1-1
CASRSVRVAYNEQFF | TRBV7-2 | 15 | TRBJ2-1
CAISESELASKGIEQFF | TRBV10-3 | 17 | TRBJ2-1
CASNPQGTGSEAFF | TRBV27 | 14 | TRBJ1-1